This T cell receptor beta chain emerged from a study of T cell changes during pregnancy in multiple sclerosis. Germline CDR1 reads SEHNR; CDR2 reads FQNEAQ (reference sequence). The CDR3 covers 15 residues. V was clipped by 0 bases and J by 2 bases; unmatched bases: 1. Here immunoSEQ multiplex PCR was the method, and the copy in TCRdb shows in-frame clones only, minus some. The sample has about 47,000 clones, nearly 95% seen once. This receptor was taken from a female donor with multiple sclerosis, enrolled in a pregnancy study. This material consisted of peripheral blood, taken in the third trimester of pregnancy. The rearrangement links TRBV7-9 to TRBJ2-7; 10 bases agree with TRBD2. The CDR3 loop reads CASSLAAGGPYEQYF. In DNA form, the CDR3 reads TGTGCCAGCAGCTTAGCAGCGGGAGGGCCCTACGAGCAGTACTTC.